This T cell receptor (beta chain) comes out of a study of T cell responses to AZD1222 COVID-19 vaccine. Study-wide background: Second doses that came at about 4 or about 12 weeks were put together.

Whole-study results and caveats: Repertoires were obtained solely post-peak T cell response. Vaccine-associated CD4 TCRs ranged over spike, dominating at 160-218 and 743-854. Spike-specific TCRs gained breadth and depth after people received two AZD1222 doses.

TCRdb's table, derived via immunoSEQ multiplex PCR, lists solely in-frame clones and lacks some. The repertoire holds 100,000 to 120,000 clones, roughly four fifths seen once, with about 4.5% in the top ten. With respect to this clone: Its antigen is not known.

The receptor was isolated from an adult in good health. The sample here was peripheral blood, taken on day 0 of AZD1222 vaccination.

The CDR3 region has the DNA TGTGCCAGCAGCTTGGGGACCGGGGGTACTAATGAAAAACTGTTTTTT. Encoded protein: CASSLGTGGTNEKLFF. The chain employs TRBV5-4 and TRBJ1-4; possible D gene TRBD1, 5 bases. CDR3 size: 16 residues. Trimming stripped 0 bases from V and 2 bases from J, with 11 bases between. Germline values: CDR1 SGHNT, CDR2 YYREEE (reference sequence).